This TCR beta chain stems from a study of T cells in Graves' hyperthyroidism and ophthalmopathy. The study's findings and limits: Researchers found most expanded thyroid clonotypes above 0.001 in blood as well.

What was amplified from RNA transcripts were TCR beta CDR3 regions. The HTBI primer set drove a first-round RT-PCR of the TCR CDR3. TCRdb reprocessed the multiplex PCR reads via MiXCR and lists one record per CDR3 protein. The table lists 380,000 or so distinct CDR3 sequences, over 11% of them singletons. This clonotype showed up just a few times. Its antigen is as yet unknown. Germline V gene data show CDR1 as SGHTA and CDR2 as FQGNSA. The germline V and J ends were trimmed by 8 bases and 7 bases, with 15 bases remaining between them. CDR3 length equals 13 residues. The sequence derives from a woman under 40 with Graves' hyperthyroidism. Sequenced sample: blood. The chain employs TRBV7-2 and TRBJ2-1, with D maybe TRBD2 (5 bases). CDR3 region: CASESGLRNEQFF. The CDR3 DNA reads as TGTGCCAGCGAATCCGGACTCCGGAATGAGCAGTTCTTC.